This is a list of T cell receptor beta chains from one sample in a study of cytomegalovirus exposure and HLA in healthy donors. Libraries were prepared by immunoSEQ multiplex PCR; TCRdb keeps only in-frame clonotypes and omits some of them. The sample holds approximately 110,000 clones, approximately 81% seen once. Material: PBMCs. The receptors come from a woman aged 30 to 39 in good health and CMV-seronegative. The CDR3 runs from the conserved cysteine through the conserved F or W. Each record gives: V gene, D gene, clone size, J gene, CDR3 DNA, CDR3 protein. D genes are given only for firm matches. The listing skips clone size in some rows; elsewhere it reads once, few, many or a size class.

v_gene: TRBV11-3
d_gene: TRBD2
abundance: -
j_gene: TRBJ2-3
CDR3nt: TGTGCCAGCAGCTTAAGGGGAGCGGGGGACACAGATACGCAGTATTTT
CDR3aa: CASSLRGAGDTDTQYF

v_gene: TRBV18
d_gene: TRBD2
abundance: -
j_gene: TRBJ2-7
CDR3nt: TGTGCCAGCTCACCCGCGTCCGGGACTAGCGGATACGAGCAGTACTTC
CDR3aa: CASSPASGTSGYEQYF

v_gene: TRBV2
d_gene: TRBD2
abundance: -
j_gene: TRBJ2-1
CDR3nt: TGTGCCAGCAGTGAAGGTCTAGCGGCCAACAATGAGCAGTTCTTC
CDR3aa: CASSEGLAANNEQFF

v_gene: TRBV7-2
d_gene: -
abundance: -
j_gene: TRBJ2-5
CDR3nt: TGTGCCAGCAGCCTACAAATAGCGAAAGAGACCCAGTACTTC
CDR3aa: CASSLQIAKETQYF

v_gene: TRBV29-1
d_gene: -
abundance: -
j_gene: TRBJ2-7
CDR3nt: TGCAGCGTTTTGGATTCGGGTTGGGAGCAGTACTTC
CDR3aa: CSVLDSGWEQYF

v_gene: TRBV4-2
d_gene: TRBD2
abundance: -
j_gene: TRBJ2-1
CDR3nt: TGTGCCAGCAGCACTCCCACTAGCGGGAGATACAATGAGCAGTTCTTC
CDR3aa: CASSTPTSGRYNEQFF

v_gene: TRBV28
d_gene: -
abundance: -
j_gene: TRBJ1-2
CDR3nt: TGTGCCAGCACCTGGTCGGGGGGCATTGGTGGCTACACCTTC
CDR3aa: CASTWSGGIGGYTF

v_gene: TRBV14
d_gene: -
abundance: once
j_gene: TRBJ1-1
CDR3nt: TGTGCCAGCAGCAGGGACATGGGGACTGAAGCTTTCTTT
CDR3aa: CASSRDMGTEAFF

v_gene: TRBV4-2
d_gene: -
abundance: -
j_gene: TRBJ2-3
CDR3nt: TGTGCCAGCAGCCAAGATCTCGGGCGAAAGCGGGCCCGCTTAGGGACAGATACGCAGTATTTT
CDR3aa: CASSQDLGRKRARLGTDTQYF

v_gene: TRBV19
d_gene: TRBD2
abundance: -
j_gene: TRBJ2-3
CDR3nt: TGTGCCAGTAGGTCAGCGGGGGCCACAGATACGCAGTATTTT
CDR3aa: CASRSAGATDTQYF

v_gene: TRBV11-3
d_gene: TRBD2
abundance: few
j_gene: TRBJ2-5
CDR3nt: TGTGCCAGCCTCCCTGGCGGGGGGCTTAAAGAGACCCAGTACTTC
CDR3aa: CASLPGGGLKETQYF

v_gene: TRBV29-1
d_gene: TRBD2
abundance: -
j_gene: TRBJ2-5
CDR3nt: TGCAGCGTGACGCTAGCGGGAGATGGGACCCAGTACTTC
CDR3aa: CSVTLAGDGTQYF

v_gene: TRBV30
d_gene: -
abundance: -
j_gene: TRBJ2-3
CDR3nt: TGTGCCTGGAGTGTAGGAGCGACGGATACGCAGTATTTT
CDR3aa: CAWSVGATDTQYF

v_gene: TRBV7-2
d_gene: TRBD2
abundance: once
j_gene: TRBJ2-3
CDR3nt: TGTGCCAGCAGCCCAGGACTAGCGTTAGATACGCAGTATTTT
CDR3aa: CASSPGLALDTQYF

v_gene: TRBV6-6
d_gene: TRBD1
abundance: -
j_gene: TRBJ1-2
CDR3nt: TGTGCCAGCAGCCCCACAGGGGGGGGTTATGGCTACACCTTC
CDR3aa: CASSPTGGGYGYTF

v_gene: TRBV5-6
d_gene: TRBD1
abundance: -
j_gene: TRBJ1-1
CDR3nt: TGTGCCAGCAGCTTGGTCCAGGGGGGGAACACTGAAGCTTTCTTT
CDR3aa: CASSLVQGGNTEAFF

v_gene: TRBV15
d_gene: TRBD1
abundance: -
j_gene: TRBJ1-4
CDR3nt: TGTGCCACCAGCAGAGCAATAAGGGAGACAGGGAGACTGTTTTTT
CDR3aa: CATSRAIRETGRLFF

v_gene: TRBV10-1
d_gene: TRBD1
abundance: -
j_gene: TRBJ2-5
CDR3nt: TGCGCCAGCAGTGGACAGGACAGGGAGACCCAGTACTTC
CDR3aa: CASSGQDRETQYF

v_gene: TRBV9
d_gene: -
abundance: -
j_gene: TRBJ2-3
CDR3nt: TGTGCCAGCAGCCCCGTTTTAGTGCGTACAGATACGCAGTATTTT
CDR3aa: CASSPVLVRTDTQYF

v_gene: TRBV19
d_gene: -
abundance: -
j_gene: TRBJ2-3
CDR3nt: TGTGCCAGTAAAAAGCGGGGCACAGATACGCAGTATTTT
CDR3aa: CASKKRGTDTQYF

v_gene: TRBV27
d_gene: -
abundance: once
j_gene: TRBJ2-7
CDR3nt: TGTGCCAGCAGTAGATCCTCAGGGGACCCCACCTACGAGCAGTACTTC
CDR3aa: CASSRSSGDPTYEQYF

v_gene: TRBV7-9
d_gene: -
abundance: -
j_gene: TRBJ2-4
CDR3nt: TGTGCCAGCAGCGCCGGGACTCAGCAAAACATTCAGTACTTC
CDR3aa: CASSAGTQQNIQYF

v_gene: TRBV15
d_gene: TRBD1
abundance: -
j_gene: TRBJ2-7
CDR3nt: TGTGCCACCAGCAGGGACAGGGGGCTATACGAGCAGTACTTC
CDR3aa: CATSRDRGLYEQYF

v_gene: TRBV10-3
d_gene: TRBD2
abundance: once
j_gene: TRBJ2-2
CDR3nt: TGTGCCATCAGAGCCTCCCATCTAGCGGGAGTAGGGACCGGGGAGCTGTTTTTT
CDR3aa: CAIRASHLAGVGTGELFF

v_gene: TRBV19
d_gene: TRBD1
abundance: once
j_gene: TRBJ2-2
CDR3nt: TGTGCCAGTACACGCCGGGACAGACTGAACACCGGGGAGCTGTTTTTT
CDR3aa: CASTRRDRLNTGELFF

v_gene: TRBV5-1
d_gene: -
abundance: -
j_gene: TRBJ2-1
CDR3nt: TGCGCCAGCAGCTTGGCCGACATGAATGAGCAGTTCTTC
CDR3aa: CASSLADMNEQFF

v_gene: TRBV5-1
d_gene: -
abundance: -
j_gene: TRBJ2-1
CDR3nt: TGCGCCAGCAGCTCGACCCAGGACTGGGGAGAGCAGTTCTTC
CDR3aa: CASSSTQDWGEQFF

v_gene: TRBV2
d_gene: TRBD1
abundance: -
j_gene: TRBJ1-1
CDR3nt: TGTGCCAGCAGCCCACAGGGGCTGAACACTGAAGCTTTCTTT
CDR3aa: CASSPQGLNTEAFF

v_gene: TRBV9
d_gene: TRBD1
abundance: -
j_gene: TRBJ2-5
CDR3nt: TGTGCCAGCAGCGGAACAGGGGCTTGGGAGACCCAGTACTTC
CDR3aa: CASSGTGAWETQYF

v_gene: TRBV5-8
d_gene: -
abundance: -
j_gene: TRBJ2-3
CDR3nt: TGTGCCAGCAGCTTATGGCGGGCGGATTCAGATACGCAGTATTTT
CDR3aa: CASSLWRADSDTQYF

v_gene: TRBV5-1
d_gene: TRBD2
abundance: -
j_gene: TRBJ2-4
CDR3nt: TGCGCCAGCAGTTATGGACTAGAGAAAAACATTCAGTACTTC
CDR3aa: CASSYGLEKNIQYF

v_gene: TRBV29-1
d_gene: -
abundance: -
j_gene: TRBJ1-1
CDR3nt: TGCAGCGCCGCGGGACGGACGAACACTGAAGCTTTCTTT
CDR3aa: CSAAGRTNTEAFF

v_gene: TRBV10-2
d_gene: -
abundance: once
j_gene: TRBJ1-1
CDR3nt: TGCGCCAGCAGTCCAGTTATAACTGGGAGGGCGAACACTGAAGCTTTCTTT
CDR3aa: CASSPVITGRANTEAFF

v_gene: TRBV5-1
d_gene: TRBD1
abundance: -
j_gene: TRBJ2-2
CDR3nt: TGCGCCAGCAGCTGGTGGACAGGGGCGAACACCGGGGAGCTGTTTTTT
CDR3aa: CASSWWTGANTGELFF

v_gene: TRBV28
d_gene: -
abundance: -
j_gene: TRBJ1-6
CDR3nt: TGTGCCAGCAGCGTACAGGGCATATATTCACCCCTCCACTTT
CDR3aa: CASSVQGIYSPLHF

v_gene: TRBV5-6
d_gene: TRBD1
abundance: -
j_gene: TRBJ1-6
CDR3nt: TGTGCCAGCAGCTTGGAACGGTACAGGGGTAATTCACCCCTCCACTTT
CDR3aa: CASSLERYRGNSPLHF

v_gene: TRBV7-9
d_gene: TRBD2
abundance: -
j_gene: TRBJ2-4
CDR3nt: TGTGCCAGCAGCTCAGGACTAGCGTCGGCCAAAAACATTCAGTACTTC
CDR3aa: CASSSGLASAKNIQYF

v_gene: TRBV4-1
d_gene: -
abundance: -
j_gene: TRBJ2-1
CDR3nt: TGCGCCAGCAGCCAAGGTATAGAATACAATGAGCAGTTCTTC
CDR3aa: CASSQGIEYNEQFF

v_gene: TRBV18
d_gene: -
abundance: -
j_gene: TRBJ1-2
CDR3nt: TGTGCCAGCTCACAATACGCCCAGGACAATGCCCCCTATGGCTACACCTTC
CDR3aa: CASSQYAQDNAPYGYTF

v_gene: TRBV11-2
d_gene: -
abundance: -
j_gene: TRBJ2-4
CDR3nt: TGTGCCAGCAGCTCGTACTCAGGGGCCCTAGCCAAAAACATTCAGTACTTC
CDR3aa: CASSSYSGALAKNIQYF

v_gene: TRBV14
d_gene: -
abundance: -
j_gene: TRBJ2-7
CDR3nt: TGTGCCAGCAGCCAATTCTTCACCGGGGTACCCTCACGGGAGCAGTACTTC
CDR3aa: CASSQFFTGVPSREQYF

v_gene: TRBV6-6
d_gene: -
abundance: -
j_gene: TRBJ2-7
CDR3nt: TGTGCCAGCAGTTACCCGACAGGTCCTGCCTACGAGCAGTACTTC
CDR3aa: CASSYPTGPAYEQYF

v_gene: TRBV9
d_gene: -
abundance: -
j_gene: TRBJ2-2
CDR3nt: TGTGCCAGCAGCGTTCGAGCCGGGGAGCTGTTTTTT
CDR3aa: CASSVRAGELFF

v_gene: TRBV4-1
d_gene: -
abundance: -
j_gene: TRBJ1-5
CDR3nt: TGCGCCAGCAGCCCCCAATTCCCCTATCATCAGCCCCAGCATTTT
CDR3aa: CASSPQFPYHQPQHF

v_gene: TRBV7-8
d_gene: TRBD2
abundance: -
j_gene: TRBJ2-7
CDR3nt: TGTGCCAGCAGCCGAGGGACTAGCGGGAGGATGAACTCCTACGAGCAGTACTTC
CDR3aa: CASSRGTSGRMNSYEQYF

v_gene: TRBV11-2
d_gene: TRBD2
abundance: -
j_gene: TRBJ2-3
CDR3nt: TGTGCCAGCAGCCCGACTAGCGGATACACAGATACGCAGTATTTT
CDR3aa: CASSPTSGYTDTQYF

v_gene: TRBV15
d_gene: TRBD2
abundance: -
j_gene: TRBJ2-7
CDR3nt: TGTGCCACCAGCAGAGACCGGACTAGTTCCTACGAGCAGTACTTC
CDR3aa: CATSRDRTSSYEQYF

v_gene: TRBV10-2
d_gene: TRBD1
abundance: -
j_gene: TRBJ2-7
CDR3nt: TGCGCCAGCAGTGAGGGCAGGGGGAGCTACGAGCAGTACTTC
CDR3aa: CASSEGRGSYEQYF

v_gene: TRBV6-5
d_gene: TRBD2
abundance: -
j_gene: TRBJ2-1
CDR3nt: TGTGCCAGCAGTTACAAAGCGGGGCACAATGAGCAGTTCTTC
CDR3aa: CASSYKAGHNEQFF

v_gene: TRBV5-8
d_gene: -
abundance: -
j_gene: TRBJ2-7
CDR3nt: TGTGCCAGCAGCTTGGACAGATCCTACGAGCAGTACTTC
CDR3aa: CASSLDRSYEQYF

v_gene: TRBV19
d_gene: TRBD1
abundance: -
j_gene: TRBJ2-5
CDR3nt: TGTGCCAGTAGTATAGGACAGGGCGAGGGAGAGACCCAGTACTTC
CDR3aa: CASSIGQGEGETQYF

v_gene: TRBV5-1
d_gene: TRBD1
abundance: -
j_gene: TRBJ2-3
CDR3nt: TGCGCCAGCAGCTTGGAGGGACAGTCGCACACAGATACGCAGTATTTT
CDR3aa: CASSLEGQSHTDTQYF

v_gene: TRBV29-1
d_gene: -
abundance: -
j_gene: TRBJ2-7
CDR3nt: TGCAGCGTTGAGGCGTTCGGGGCCTACGAGCAGTACTTC
CDR3aa: CSVEAFGAYEQYF